This TCR beta chain was identified in a study of response to subunit inactivated influenza vaccine. Findings and limits, study-wide: Authors suggested that a seasonal influenza vaccination recruits few new T cells each time.

This clonotype turned up a few times. Its antigen remains unidentified. Looked up from germline, CDR1 is MNHNS and CDR2 is SASEGT. Between the trimmed V and J ends, which lost 2 bases and 0 bases, there was a span of 20 bases. This CDR3 contains 19 residues. TCRdb re-called the RT-PCR reads with MiXCR, one entry per CDR3 protein. The table includes around 760,000 distinct CDR3 sequences, about 15% detected once. This clonotype was sampled from a man aged 45-60 years who received an inactivated influenza vaccine. The sample consisted of PBMCs from blood, taken less than 15 days before vaccination. The rearrangement joins TRBV6-1 to TRBJ2-1; the D gene is possibly TRBD2 (6 bases). CDR3 DNA sequence: TGTGCCAGCAGTGAATTTGTAACTAGCCTATTAGACTCCTACAATGAGCAGTTCTTC. Protein sequence: CASSEFVTSLLDSYNEQFF.